Presented here are 14 T cell receptor beta chains from one specimen sequenced in a study of response to subunit inactivated influenza vaccine. In TCRdb, the RT-PCR reads were re-called with MiXCR into one record per CDR3 protein. Of almost 600,000 distinct CDR3 sequences listed, around 13% were seen once; the top ten hold 11%. The sequencing used PBMCs from blood, collected 11 to 12 days after vaccination. The receptors were gathered from a man aged 45-65 years who received an inactivated influenza vaccine.

For this clonotype: A read error may produce the germline difference seen at one junction end. The chain uses TRBV29-1 and TRBJ1-2; TRBD1 is a possible D gene (5 bases). Germline values: CDR1 SQVTM, CDR2 ANQGSEA. The length of the CDR3 is 10 residues. This CDR3 reads CSVTGDTGRF. CDR3 sequence (DNA): TGCAGCGTTACCGGCGACACAGGACGCTTC.

The CDR3 sequence is CATHRESVGNTIYF. The CDR3 DNA follows: TGTGCCACTCACAGGGAATCGGTTGGAAACACCATATATTTT. J is TRBJ1-3 and V is TRBV11-3; D may be TRBD1 (6 bases). Germline V gene data show CDR1 as SGHNT and CDR2 as YENEEA. The ends were cut back, 10 bases at V and 3 bases at J, with 16 bases in the middle. The CDR3 totals 14 residues.

This clonotype occurred a few times. This chain connects TRBV11-2 to TRBJ2-6; 8 nucleotides align to TRBD2. Germline assignment: CDR1 SGHAT and CDR2 FQNNGV. V dropped 0 bases and J dropped 3; count of bases not matched to a gene: 4. The CDR3 is made up of 17 amino acids. The DNA for the CDR3 is TGTGCCAGCAGCTTAGATCGGGGGGGGTTTGGGGCCAACGTCCTGACTTTC. Translation: CASSLDRGGFGANVLTF.

The chain links TRBV4-2 to TRBJ1-2; no clear D. Germline V CDR1 and CDR2: LGHNA, YNFKEQ. CDR3 length: 15 amino acids. V was clipped by 0 bases and J by 0 bases, with 8 bases between them. CDR3 protein: CASSQDSGANYGYTF. The CDR3 nucleotides are TGTGCCAGCAGCCAAGATTCAGGAGCTAACTATGGCTACACCTTC.

This clonotype has a handful of counts. The chain is built from TRBV4-1 and TRBJ2-3; TRBD2 is a possible D gene (6 bases). The V gene lost 4 bases and the J gene lost 9 bases, with 17 bases spanning the gap. The CDR3 loop spans 14 amino acids. Germline V gives CDR1 MGHRA, CDR2 YSYEKL. The CDR3 region has the DNA TGCGCCAGCAGCCTCTCCCGGGCGGGGAGAACGCAGTATTTT. It translates to CASSLSRAGRTQYF.

There are a few counts of this clonotype. This chain links TRBV7-6 with TRBJ2-5; D perhaps matches TRBD1 (6 bases). CDR3 size: 13 residues. The V and J ends lost 5 bases and 4 bases respectively, with 11 bases between them. Looked up from germline, CDR1 is SGHVS and CDR2 is FNYEAQ. The CDR3 nucleotides read TGTGCCAGCAGCCAGGGGCGGATAGAGACCCAGTACTTC. Encoded protein: CASSQGRIETQYF.

This clonotype has more than one count but fewer than ten. The V call is TRBV6-5, the J call TRBJ2-1, with D perhaps TRBD2 (5 bases). The CDR3 length is 14 residues. The V end lost 0 bases, the J end lost 3 bases, and 6 bases lay between the germline ends. CDR1 and CDR2 from the germline V gene are MNHEY and SVGAGI. The CDR3 loop reads CASSYSRDYNEQFF. The DNA of the CDR3 is TGTGCCAGCAGTTACTCGAGGGACTACAATGAGCAGTTCTTC.

This chain uses TRBV24-1 with TRBJ2-1, with 9 bases that match TRBD1. The CDR3 sequence is 16 residues long. Germline V gene data show CDR1 as KGHDR and CDR2 as SFDVKD. V gave up 0 bases and J gave up 8 bases; unmatched junction bases: 7. Written as DNA, the CDR3 is TGTGCCACCAGTGATTTGACAGGGGGCGGGCAATATGAGCAGTTCTTC. Translating gives CATSDLTGGGQYEQFF.

This chain links TRBV13 with TRBJ2-3; 10 bases align to TRBD2. The J segment lost 1 base and the V segment lost 1 base, leaving 8 bases of the junction unmatched. The length of the CDR3 is 18 residues. Germline V CDR1 and CDR2: PRHDT, FYEKMQ (reference sequence). Here the CDR3 reads CASSLVASGGAGTDTQYF. As DNA, the CDR3 is TGTGCCAGCAGCTTAGTGGCTAGCGGGGGCGCCGGCACAGATACGCAGTATTTT.

The rearrangement links TRBV4-1 to TRBJ1-4; D gene uncertain. CDR1 is MGHRA, CDR2 YSYEKL, per germline. V dropped 2 bases and J dropped 7 bases, with 5 bases sitting between them. The CDR3 covers 12 residues. CDR3 DNA: TGCGCCAGCAGCCAACCGGCTGAAAAACTGTTTTTT. Amino acid sequence: CASSQPAEKLFF.

This rearrangement joins TRBV7-8 to TRBJ2-7; possible D gene TRBD2, 7 bases. V was trimmed by 6 bases and J by 0 bases, leaving 15 bases between them. CDR1 and CDR2 (germline): SGHVS, FQNEAQ. This CDR3 is built from 15 residues. CDR3 protein: CASSKGGVGSYEQYF. The CDR3 bases are TGTGCCAGCAGTAAAGGGGGGGTCGGCTCCTACGAGCAGTACTTC.

CDR3 amino acids: CSLGLAGTDTQYF. The CDR3 bases are TGTTCACTCGGACTAGCGGGGACAGATACGCAGTATTTT. The V gene is TRBV7-2, the J gene TRBJ2-3; the match to TRBD2 covers 12 bases. The CDR3 has 13 amino acids. Germline V gives CDR1 SGHTA, CDR2 FQGNSA.

This clonotype was detected only a few times. The rearrangement links TRBV5-6 to TRBJ2-7; 9 nucleotides match TRBD1. The CDR3 spans 15 residues. In germline, CDR1 is SGHDT, CDR2 YYEEEE. V shed 1 base, J shed 6 bases, and the junction held 8 bases outside the gene matches. CDR3 sequence reads: CASSLIMTGGGEQYF. CDR3 bases: TGTGCCAGCAGCTTGATTATGACAGGGGGAGGCGAGCAGTACTTC.

The V and J genes are TRBV7-2 and TRBJ2-1, with 9 bases matching TRBD1. Unmatched junction bases numbered 13, after V lost 11 bases and J lost 8 bases. This CDR3 is built from 14 residues. CDR1 is SGHTA and CDR2 is FQGNSA in the germline V gene. CDR3 loop: CASSRRQGDYEQFF. In DNA, the CDR3 is TGTGCCTCCAGTAGGAGACAGGGGGACTATGAGCAGTTCTTC.